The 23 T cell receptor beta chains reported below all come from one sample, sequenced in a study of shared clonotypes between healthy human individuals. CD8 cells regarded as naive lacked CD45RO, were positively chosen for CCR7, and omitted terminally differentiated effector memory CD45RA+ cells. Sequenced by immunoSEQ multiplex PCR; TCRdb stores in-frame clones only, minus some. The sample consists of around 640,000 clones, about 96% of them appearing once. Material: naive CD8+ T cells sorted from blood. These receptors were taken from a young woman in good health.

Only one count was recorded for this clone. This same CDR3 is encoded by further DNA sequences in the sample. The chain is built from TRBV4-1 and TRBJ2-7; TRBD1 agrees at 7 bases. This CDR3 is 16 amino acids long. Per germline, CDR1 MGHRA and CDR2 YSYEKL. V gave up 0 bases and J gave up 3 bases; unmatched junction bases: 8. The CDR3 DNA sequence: TGCGCCAGCAGCCAAGATAGAGGAAGGGGGCTCTACGAGCAGTACTTC. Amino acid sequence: CASSQDRGRGLYEQYF.

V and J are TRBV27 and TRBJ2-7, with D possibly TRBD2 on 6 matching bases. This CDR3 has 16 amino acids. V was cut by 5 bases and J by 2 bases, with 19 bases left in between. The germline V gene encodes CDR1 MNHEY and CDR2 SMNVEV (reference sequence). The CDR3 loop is CASSILSSSGAYEQYF. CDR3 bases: TGTGCCAGCAGTATCTTATCGAGTAGCGGAGCCTACGAGCAGTACTTC.

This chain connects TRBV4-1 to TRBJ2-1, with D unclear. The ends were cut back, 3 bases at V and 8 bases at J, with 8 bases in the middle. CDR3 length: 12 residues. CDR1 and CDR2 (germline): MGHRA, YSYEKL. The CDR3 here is CASSQGPDEQFF. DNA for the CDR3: TGCGCCAGCAGCCAGGGCCCGGATGAGCAGTTCTTC.

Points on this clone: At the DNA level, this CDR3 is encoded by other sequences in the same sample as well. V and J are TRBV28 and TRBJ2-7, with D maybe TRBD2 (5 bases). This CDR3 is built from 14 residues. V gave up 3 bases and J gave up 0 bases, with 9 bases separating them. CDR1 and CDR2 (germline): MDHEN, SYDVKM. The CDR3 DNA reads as TGTGCCAGCAGTTTGGCGGGTACCTCCTACGAGCAGTACTTC. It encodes CASSLAGTSYEQYF.

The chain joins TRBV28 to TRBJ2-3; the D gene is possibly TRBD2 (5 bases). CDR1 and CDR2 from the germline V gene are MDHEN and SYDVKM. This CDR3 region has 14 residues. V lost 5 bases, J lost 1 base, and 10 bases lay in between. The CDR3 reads CASSVATRTDTQYF. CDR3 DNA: TGTGCCAGCAGTGTAGCGACTCGCACAGATACGCAGTATTTT.

This chain's CDR3 is CATSRDLPPAGEFADTQYF. The CDR3 region has the DNA TGTGCCACCAGCAGAGATCTACCCCCAGCGGGAGAGTTCGCAGATACGCAGTATTTT. The chain joins TRBV15 to TRBJ2-3; TRBD2 matches at 8 bases. The CDR3 spans 19 residues. Germline trimming cut 0 bases from V and 4 bases from J; bases unmatched to any gene: 15. Germline V gives CDR1 LNHNV, CDR2 YYDKDF (reference sequence). Combining the CDR3 with reference TRBV15 and TRBJ2-3 gives the whole variable domain DAMVIQNPRYQVTQFGKPVTLSCSQTLNHNVMYWYQQKSSQAPKLLFHYYDKDFNNEADTPDNFQSRRPNTSFCFLDIRSPGLGDTAMYLCATSRDLPPAGEFADTQYFGPGTRLTVL.

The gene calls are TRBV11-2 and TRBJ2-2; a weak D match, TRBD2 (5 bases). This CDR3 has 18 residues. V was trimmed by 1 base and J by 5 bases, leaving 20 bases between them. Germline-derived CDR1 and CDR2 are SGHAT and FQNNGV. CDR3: CASSLVYDFGERTGELFF. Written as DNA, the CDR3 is TGTGCCAGCAGCTTAGTTTATGACTTCGGGGAAAGAACCGGGGAGCTGTTTTTT.

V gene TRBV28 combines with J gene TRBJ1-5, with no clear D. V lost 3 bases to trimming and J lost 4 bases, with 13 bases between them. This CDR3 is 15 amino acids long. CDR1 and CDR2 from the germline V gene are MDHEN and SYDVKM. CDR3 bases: TGTGCCAGCAGTTTTCAGTCCCAGGTGAATCAGCCCCAGCATTTT. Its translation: CASSFQSQVNQPQHF.

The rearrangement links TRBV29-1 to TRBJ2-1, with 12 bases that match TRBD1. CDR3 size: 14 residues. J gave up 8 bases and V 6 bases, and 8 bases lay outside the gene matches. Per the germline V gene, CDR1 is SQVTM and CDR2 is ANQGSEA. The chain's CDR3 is CSVLGDRGPYEQFF. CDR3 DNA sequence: TGCAGCGTCTTAGGGGACAGGGGGCCGTATGAGCAGTTCTTC.

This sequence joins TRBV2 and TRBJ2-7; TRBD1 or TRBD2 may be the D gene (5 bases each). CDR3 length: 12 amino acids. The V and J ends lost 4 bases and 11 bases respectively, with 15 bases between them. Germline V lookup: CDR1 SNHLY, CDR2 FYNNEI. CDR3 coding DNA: TGTGCCAGCAGTGGGGGACCGGGCATTGAGTACTTC. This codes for CASSGGPGIEYF.

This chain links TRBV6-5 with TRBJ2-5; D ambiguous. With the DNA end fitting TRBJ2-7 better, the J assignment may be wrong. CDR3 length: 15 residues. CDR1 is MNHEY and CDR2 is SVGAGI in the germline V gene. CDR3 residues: CASSVEAPVSYEQYF. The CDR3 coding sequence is TGTGCCAGCAGTGTTGAAGCGCCCGTCTCCTACGAGCAGTACTTC.

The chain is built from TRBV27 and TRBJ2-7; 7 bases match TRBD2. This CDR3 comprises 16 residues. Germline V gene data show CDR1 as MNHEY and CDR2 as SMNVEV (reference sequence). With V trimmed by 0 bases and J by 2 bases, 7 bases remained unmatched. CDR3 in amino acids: CASSLSLAEVTYEQYF. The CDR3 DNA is TGTGCCAGCAGTTTATCCCTAGCGGAGGTGACCTACGAGCAGTACTTC.

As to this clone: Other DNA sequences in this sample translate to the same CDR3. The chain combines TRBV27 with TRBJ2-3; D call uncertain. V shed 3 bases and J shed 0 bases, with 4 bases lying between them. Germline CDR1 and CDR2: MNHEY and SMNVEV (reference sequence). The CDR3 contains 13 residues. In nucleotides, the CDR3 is TGTGCCAGCAGTTTTCCTAGCACAGATACGCAGTATTTT. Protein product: CASSFPSTDTQYF.

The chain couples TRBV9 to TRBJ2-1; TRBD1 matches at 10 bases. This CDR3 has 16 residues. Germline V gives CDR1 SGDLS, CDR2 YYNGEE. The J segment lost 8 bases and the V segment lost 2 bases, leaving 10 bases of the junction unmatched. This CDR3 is CASSVRQGAAQDEQFF. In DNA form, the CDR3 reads TGTGCCAGCAGCGTCCGACAGGGGGCGGCACAGGATGAGCAGTTCTTC.

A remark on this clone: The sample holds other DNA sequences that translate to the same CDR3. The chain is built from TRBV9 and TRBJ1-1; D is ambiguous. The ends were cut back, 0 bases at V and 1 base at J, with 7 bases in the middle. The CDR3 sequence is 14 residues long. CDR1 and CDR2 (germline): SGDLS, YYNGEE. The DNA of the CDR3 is TGTGCCAGCAGCGTAGGGGCAGGGAACACTGAAGCTTTCTTT. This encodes CASSVGAGNTEAFF.

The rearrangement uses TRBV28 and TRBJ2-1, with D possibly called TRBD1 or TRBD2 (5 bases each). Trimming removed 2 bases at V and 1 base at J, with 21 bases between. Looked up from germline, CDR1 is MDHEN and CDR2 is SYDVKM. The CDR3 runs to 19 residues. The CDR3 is CASSLNVLGPYVSYNEQFF. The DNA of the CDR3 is TGTGCCAGCAGTTTAAACGTTTTGGGACCATACGTATCCTACAATGAGCAGTTCTTC.

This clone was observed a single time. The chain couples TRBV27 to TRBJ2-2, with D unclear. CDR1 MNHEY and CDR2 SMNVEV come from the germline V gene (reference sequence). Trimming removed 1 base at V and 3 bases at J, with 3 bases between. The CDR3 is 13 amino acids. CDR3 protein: CASSLYYTGELFF. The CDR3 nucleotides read TGTGCCAGCAGTTTATATTACACCGGGGAGCTGTTTTTT.

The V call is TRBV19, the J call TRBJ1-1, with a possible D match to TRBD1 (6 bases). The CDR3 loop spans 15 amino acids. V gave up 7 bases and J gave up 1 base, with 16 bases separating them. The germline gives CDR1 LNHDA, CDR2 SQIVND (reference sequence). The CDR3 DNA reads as TGTGCCAGTATGTTTTCCAGGGGCTGGAACACTGAAGCTTTCTTT. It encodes CASMFSRGWNTEAFF.

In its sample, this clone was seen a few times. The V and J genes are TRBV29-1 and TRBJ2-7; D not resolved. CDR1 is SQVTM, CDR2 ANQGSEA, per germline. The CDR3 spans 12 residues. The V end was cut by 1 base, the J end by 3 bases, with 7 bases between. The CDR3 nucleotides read TGCAGCGTTGAAGGGGTGCACTACGAGCAGTACTTC. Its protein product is CSVEGVHYEQYF.

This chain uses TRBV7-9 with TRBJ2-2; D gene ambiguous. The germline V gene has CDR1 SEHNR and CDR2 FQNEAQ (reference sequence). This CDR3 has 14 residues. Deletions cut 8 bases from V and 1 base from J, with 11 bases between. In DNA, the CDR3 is TGTGCCAGCGTGCTGGTAGAGAACACCGGGGAGCTGTTTTTT. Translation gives CASVLVENTGELFF.

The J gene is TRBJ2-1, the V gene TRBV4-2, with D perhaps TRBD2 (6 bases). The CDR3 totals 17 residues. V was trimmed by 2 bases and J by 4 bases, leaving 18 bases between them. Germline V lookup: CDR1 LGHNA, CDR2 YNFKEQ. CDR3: CASSQKGFWGDYNEQFF. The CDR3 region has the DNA TGTGCCAGCAGCCAAAAGGGGTTCTGGGGGGATTACAATGAGCAGTTCTTC.

The CDR3 loop is CASSEIGHTEAFF. CDR3 DNA sequence: TGTGCCAGCAGTGAAATTGGGCACACTGAAGCTTTCTTT. The V gene is TRBV2, the J gene TRBJ1-1, with unresolved D. The CDR3 length is 13 residues. V lost 2 bases and J lost 3, with 7 bases in between. Germline V gene data show CDR1 as SNHLY and CDR2 as FYNNEI.

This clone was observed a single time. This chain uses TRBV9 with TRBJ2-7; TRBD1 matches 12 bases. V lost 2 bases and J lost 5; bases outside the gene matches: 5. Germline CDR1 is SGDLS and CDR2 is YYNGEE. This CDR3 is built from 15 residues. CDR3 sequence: CASSVLGTGGDEQYF. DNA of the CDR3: TGTGCCAGCAGCGTCCTTGGGACAGGGGGCGACGAGCAGTACTTC. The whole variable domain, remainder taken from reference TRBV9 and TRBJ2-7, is DSGVTQTPKHLITATGQRVTLRCSPRSGDLSVYWYQQSLDQGLQFLIQYYNGEERAKGNILERFSAQQFPDLHSELNLSSLELGDSALYFCASSVLGTGGDEQYFGPGTRLTVT.